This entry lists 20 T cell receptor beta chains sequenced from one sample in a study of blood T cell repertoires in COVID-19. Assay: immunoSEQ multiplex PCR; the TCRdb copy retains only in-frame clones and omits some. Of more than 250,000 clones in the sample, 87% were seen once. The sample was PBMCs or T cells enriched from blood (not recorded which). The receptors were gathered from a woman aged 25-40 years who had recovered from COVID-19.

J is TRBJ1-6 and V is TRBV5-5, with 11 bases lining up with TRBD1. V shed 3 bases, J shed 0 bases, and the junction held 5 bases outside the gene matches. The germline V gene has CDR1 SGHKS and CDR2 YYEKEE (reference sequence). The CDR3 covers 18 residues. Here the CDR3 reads CASSWGQGVGSYNSPLHF. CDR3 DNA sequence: TGTGCCAGCAGCTGGGGACAGGGGGTAGGCTCCTATAATTCACCCCTCCACTTT.

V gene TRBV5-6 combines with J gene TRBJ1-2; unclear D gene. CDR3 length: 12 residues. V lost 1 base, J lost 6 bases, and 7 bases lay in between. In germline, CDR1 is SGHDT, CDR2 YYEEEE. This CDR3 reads CASSLSGNGYTF. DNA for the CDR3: TGTGCCAGCAGCTTGAGCGGGAATGGCTACACCTTC.

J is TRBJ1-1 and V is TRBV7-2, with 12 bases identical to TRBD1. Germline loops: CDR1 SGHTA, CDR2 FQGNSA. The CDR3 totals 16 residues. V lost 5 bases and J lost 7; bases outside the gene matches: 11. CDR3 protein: CASSSRGGQGAVEAFF. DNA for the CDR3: TGTGCCAGCAGCAGTCGGGGGGGACAGGGGGCTGTTGAAGCTTTCTTT. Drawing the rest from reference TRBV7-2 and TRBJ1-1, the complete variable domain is GAGVSQSPSNKVTEKGKDVELRCDPISGHTALYWYRQSLGQGLEFLIYFQGNSAPDKSGLPSDRFSAERTGGSVSTLTIQRTQQEDSAVYLCASSSRGGQGAVEAFFGQGTRLTVV.

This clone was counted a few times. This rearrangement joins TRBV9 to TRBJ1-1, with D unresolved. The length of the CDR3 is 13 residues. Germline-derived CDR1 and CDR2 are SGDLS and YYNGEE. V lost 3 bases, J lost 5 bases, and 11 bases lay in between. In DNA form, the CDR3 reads TGTGCCAGCAGCGCCCAGACTGTTACTGAAGCTTTCTTT. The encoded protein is CASSAQTVTEAFF. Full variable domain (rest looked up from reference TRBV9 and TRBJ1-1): DSGVTQTPKHLITATGQRVTLRCSPRSGDLSVYWYQQSLDQGLQFLIQYYNGEERAKGNILERFSAQQFPDLHSELNLSSLELGDSALYFCASSAQTVTEAFFGQGTRLTVV.

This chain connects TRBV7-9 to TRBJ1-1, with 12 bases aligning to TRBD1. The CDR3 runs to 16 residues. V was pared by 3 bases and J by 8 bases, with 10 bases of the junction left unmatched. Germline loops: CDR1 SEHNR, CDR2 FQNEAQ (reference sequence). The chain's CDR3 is CASSLSGQGAYLEAFF. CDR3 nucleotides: TGTGCCAGCAGCTTGTCGGGACAGGGGGCTTATTTAGAAGCTTTCTTT.

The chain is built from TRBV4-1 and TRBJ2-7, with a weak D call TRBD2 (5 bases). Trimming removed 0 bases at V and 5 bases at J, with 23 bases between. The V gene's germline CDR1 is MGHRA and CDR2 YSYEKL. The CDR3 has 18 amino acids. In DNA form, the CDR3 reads TGCGCCAGCAGCCAAGATGGTTGGGATTTCGGGGTTGTCAACGAGCAGTACTTC. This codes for CASSQDGWDFGVVNEQYF.

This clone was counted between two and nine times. The DNA of the CDR3 is TGTGCCAGTAGTATAGGTTTGACAGGGGCAGACGAAGCTTTCTTT. It specifies CASSIGLTGADEAFF. V and J are TRBV19 and TRBJ1-1; TRBD1 matches 8 bases. V shed 1 base and J 8 bases; nucleotides not matched to a gene: 9. Germline values: CDR1 LNHDA, CDR2 SQIVND (reference sequence). The CDR3 length is 15 residues.

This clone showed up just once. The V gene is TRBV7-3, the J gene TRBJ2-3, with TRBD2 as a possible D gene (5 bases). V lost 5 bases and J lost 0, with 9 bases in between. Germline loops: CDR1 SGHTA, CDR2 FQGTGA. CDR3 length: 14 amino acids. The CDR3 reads CASSPSGSTDTQYF. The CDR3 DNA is TGTGCCAGCAGCCCAAGCGGTAGCACAGATACGCAGTATTTT.

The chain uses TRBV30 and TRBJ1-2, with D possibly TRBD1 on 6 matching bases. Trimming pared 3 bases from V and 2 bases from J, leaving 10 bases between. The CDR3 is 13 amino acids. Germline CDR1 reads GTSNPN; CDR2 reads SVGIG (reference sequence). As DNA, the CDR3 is TGTGCCTGGAGCATGACAGGCAACTATGGCTACACCTTC. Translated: CAWSMTGNYGYTF.

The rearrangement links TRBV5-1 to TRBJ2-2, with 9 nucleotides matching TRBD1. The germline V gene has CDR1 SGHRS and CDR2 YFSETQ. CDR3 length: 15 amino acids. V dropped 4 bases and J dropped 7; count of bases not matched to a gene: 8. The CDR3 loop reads CASSPGTGMYGELFF. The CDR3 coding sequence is TGCGCCAGCAGCCCCGGGACAGGGATGTACGGGGAGCTGTTTTTT.

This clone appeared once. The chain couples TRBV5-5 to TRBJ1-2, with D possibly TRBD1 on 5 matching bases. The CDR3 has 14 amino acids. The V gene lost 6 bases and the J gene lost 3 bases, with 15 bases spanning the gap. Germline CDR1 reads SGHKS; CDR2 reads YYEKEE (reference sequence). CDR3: CASNSGGTDYGYTF. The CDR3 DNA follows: TGTGCCAGCAACTCGGGGGGAACTGACTATGGCTACACCTTC.

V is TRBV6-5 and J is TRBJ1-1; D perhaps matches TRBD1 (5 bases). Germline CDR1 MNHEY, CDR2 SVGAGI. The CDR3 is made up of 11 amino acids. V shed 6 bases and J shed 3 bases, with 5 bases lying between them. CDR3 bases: TGTGCCAGCAGAGGGGACACTGAAGCTTTCTTT. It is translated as CASRGDTEAFF.

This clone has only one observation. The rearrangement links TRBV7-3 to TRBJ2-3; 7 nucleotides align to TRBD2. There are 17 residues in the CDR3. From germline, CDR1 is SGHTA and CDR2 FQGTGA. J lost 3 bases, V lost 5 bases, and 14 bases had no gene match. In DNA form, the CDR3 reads TGTGCCAGCAGCCGGTCAACAGCGGGGAAAGTGACAGATACGCAGTATTTT. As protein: CASSRSTAGKVTDTQYF. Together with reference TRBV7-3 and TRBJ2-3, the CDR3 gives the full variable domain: GAGVSQTPSNKVTEKGKYVELRCDPISGHTALYWYRQSLGQGPEFLIYFQGTGAADDSGLPNDRFFAVRPEGSVSTLKIQRTERGDSAVYLCASSRSTAGKVTDTQYFGPGTRLTVL.

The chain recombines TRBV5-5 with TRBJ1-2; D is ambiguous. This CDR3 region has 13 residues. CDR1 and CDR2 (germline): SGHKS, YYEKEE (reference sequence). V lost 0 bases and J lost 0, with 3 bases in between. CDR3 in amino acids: CASSLAANYGYTF. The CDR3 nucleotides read TGTGCCAGCAGCTTGGCGGCTAACTATGGCTACACCTTC.

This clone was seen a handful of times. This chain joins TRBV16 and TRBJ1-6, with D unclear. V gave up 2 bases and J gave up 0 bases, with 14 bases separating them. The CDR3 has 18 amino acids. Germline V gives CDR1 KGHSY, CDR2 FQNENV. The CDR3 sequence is CASSQRLRKSSYNSPLHF. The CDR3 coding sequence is TGTGCCAGCAGCCAACGACTCCGGAAGAGCTCCTATAATTCACCCCTCCACTTT.

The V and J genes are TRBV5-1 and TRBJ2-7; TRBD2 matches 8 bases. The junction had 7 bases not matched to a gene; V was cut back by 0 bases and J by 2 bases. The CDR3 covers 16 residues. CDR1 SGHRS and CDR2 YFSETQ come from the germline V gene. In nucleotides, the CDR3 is TGCGCCAGCAGCTTGGCCAAGGGCGGGGGGACCTACGAGCAGTACTTC. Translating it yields CASSLAKGGGTYEQYF.

This CDR3 reads CASSLAHLAGGFEQFF. Here the CDR3 DNA reads TGTGCCAGCAGCTTAGCGCACCTAGCGGGGGGTTTTGAGCAGTTCTTC. V gene TRBV7-2 combines with J gene TRBJ2-1; TRBD2 aligns across 11 bases. This CDR3 is 16 amino acids long. Per the germline V gene, CDR1 is SGHTA and CDR2 is FQGNSA. Trimming removed 0 bases from V and 9 bases from J; junction bases left unmatched: 7. Using reference TRBV7-2 and TRBJ2-1 for the parts outside the CDR3, the full variable domain is GAGVSQSPSNKVTEKGKDVELRCDPISGHTALYWYRQSLGQGLEFLIYFQGNSAPDKSGLPSDRFSAERTGGSVSTLTIQRTQQEDSAVYLCASSLAHLAGGFEQFFGPGTRLTVL.

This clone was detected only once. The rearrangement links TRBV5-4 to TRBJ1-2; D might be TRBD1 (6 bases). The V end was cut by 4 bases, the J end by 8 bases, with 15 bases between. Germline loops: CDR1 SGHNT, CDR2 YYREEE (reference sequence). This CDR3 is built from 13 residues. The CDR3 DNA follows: TGTGCCAGCAGCCCCACAGGGCCTGGAGGCTACACCTTC. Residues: CASSPTGPGGYTF.

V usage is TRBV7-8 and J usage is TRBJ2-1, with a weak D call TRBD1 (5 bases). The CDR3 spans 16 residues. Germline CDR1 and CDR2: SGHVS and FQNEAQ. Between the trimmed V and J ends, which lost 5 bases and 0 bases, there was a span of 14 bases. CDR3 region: CASSTDILNSYNEQFF. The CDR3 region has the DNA TGTGCCAGCAGCACGGACATTTTGAACTCCTACAATGAGCAGTTCTTC.

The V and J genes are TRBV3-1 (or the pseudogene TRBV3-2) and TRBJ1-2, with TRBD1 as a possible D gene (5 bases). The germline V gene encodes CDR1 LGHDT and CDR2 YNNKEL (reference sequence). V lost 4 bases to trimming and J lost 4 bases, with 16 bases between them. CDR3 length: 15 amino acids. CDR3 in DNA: TGTGCCAGCAGCCCCCCTCGACAGTCTGTCTATGGCTACACCTTC. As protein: CASSPPRQSVYGYTF.